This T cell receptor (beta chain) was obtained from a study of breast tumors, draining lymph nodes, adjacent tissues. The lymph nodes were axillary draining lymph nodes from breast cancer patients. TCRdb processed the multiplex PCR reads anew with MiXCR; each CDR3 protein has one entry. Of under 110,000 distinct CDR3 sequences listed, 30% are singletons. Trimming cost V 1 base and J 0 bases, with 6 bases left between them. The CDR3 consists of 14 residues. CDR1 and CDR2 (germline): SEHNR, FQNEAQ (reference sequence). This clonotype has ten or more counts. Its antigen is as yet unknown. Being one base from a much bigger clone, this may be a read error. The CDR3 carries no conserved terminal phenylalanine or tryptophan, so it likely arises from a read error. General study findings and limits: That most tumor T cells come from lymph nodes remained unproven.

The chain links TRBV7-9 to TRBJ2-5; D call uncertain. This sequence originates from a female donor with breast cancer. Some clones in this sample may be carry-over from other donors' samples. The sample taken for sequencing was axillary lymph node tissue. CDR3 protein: CASSLDLHQETQYL. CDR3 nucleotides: TGTGCCAGCAGCTTAGACCTCCACCAAGAGACCCAGTACCTC.